Listed below are T cell receptor beta chains from one sample, sequenced in a study of blood T cell repertoires in COVID-19. The data were produced by immunoSEQ multiplex PCR, yet TCRdb's version contains in-frame clones alone and is incomplete. The sample consists of about 240,000 clones, approximately 80% of them appearing once. Sequences were obtained from peripheral blood. These receptors were collected from a woman in her 70s with acute or convalescent COVID-19. The CDR3 runs from the conserved cysteine through the conserved F or W. A D gene is named only where the DNA matches it firmly. A clone size is listed for some rows: how often the clone was seen (once, few, many), or a class if it is expanded.

.,TRBJ2-4,.,TRBV4-1,TGCGCCAGCAGCCAAGAGGTAGCGAGGACTCAGTACTTC,CASSQEVARTQYF
.,TRBJ2-7,.,TRBV2,TGTGCCAGCAGGGCGGCGGAGGGGCAGTACGAGCAGTACTTC,CASRAAEGQYEQYF
.,TRBJ1-5,TRBD1,TRBV10-1,TGCGCCAGCAAAGGACAGGTAGATCAGCCCCAGCATTTT,CASKGQVDQPQHF
.,TRBJ1-5,TRBD1,TRBV19,TGTGCCAGTATGGGACAGGGAAATCAGCCCCAGCATTTT,CASMGQGNQPQHF
.,TRBJ1-4,TRBD1,TRBV12-3/TRBV12-4,TGTGCCAGCAGGGACAGGGGCAATGAAAAACTGTTTTTT,CASRDRGNEKLFF
.,TRBJ2-2,TRBD1,TRBV3-1/TRBV3-2,TGTGCCAGCAGCCAAGGTACCAGGGGGCGCACCGGGGAGCTGTTTTTT,CASSQGTRGRTGELFF
.,TRBJ1-1,TRBD1,TRBV5-1,TGCGCCAGCAGCTTGGGGGACAGGGCGACTGAAGCTTTCTTT,CASSLGDRATEAFF
.,TRBJ2-3,TRBD2,TRBV28,TGTGCCAGCAGTTTGCGGGGGGGGACAGATACGCAGTATTTT,CASSLRGGTDTQYF
.,TRBJ1-3,.,TRBV5-1,TGCGCCAGCAGCTTAATGTCCATGTCTGGAAACACCATATATTTT,CASSLMSMSGNTIYF
.,TRBJ2-5,.,TRBV2,TGTGCCAGCAGGAGCCAGGGTTTGGGCCAAGAGACCCAGTACTTC,CASRSQGLGQETQYF
.,TRBJ2-2,.,TRBV11-3,TGTGCCAGCAGCTTAGATACGACTGGTACCGGGGAGCTGTTTTTT,CASSLDTTGTGELFF
.,TRBJ1-2,.,TRBV20-1,TGCAGTGCTATGGGCCTAGCGGGCTACACCTTC,CSAMGLAGYTF
.,TRBJ2-2,TRBD1,TRBV3-1/TRBV3-2,TGTGCCAGCAGCCCCTTGACAGGGAAAGGCGGGGAGCTGTTTTTT,CASSPLTGKGGELFF
.,TRBJ2-3,TRBD2,TRBV5-1,TGCGCCAGCAGCTTTGGTGCTAGCGGGGGGGTTGATACGCAGTATTTT,CASSFGASGGVDTQYF
.,TRBJ2-1,TRBD2,TRBV5-4,TGTGCCAGCAGCTTAGGCGGGAGCTACAATGAGCAGTTCTTC,CASSLGGSYNEQFF
few,TRBJ1-2,.,TRBV5-4,TGTGCCAGCAGCTTGTATCGGCAGGCGCTTAACTATGGCTACACCTTC,CASSLYRQALNYGYTF
.,TRBJ1-2,.,TRBV9,TGTGCCAGCAGCGTAGGAGGAGGGCAGGTCTATGGCTACACCTTC,CASSVGGGQVYGYTF
.,TRBJ1-2,.,TRBV4-3,TGCGCCAGCAGCCTAGAGGTCGGGGTGCACTATGGCTACACCTTC,CASSLEVGVHYGYTF
.,TRBJ2-5,TRBD1,TRBV5-8,TGTGCCAGCAGCCGTCGGGACAGCGGACAAGAGACCCAGTACTTC,CASSRRDSGQETQYF
few,TRBJ2-5,.,TRBV5-1,TGCGCCAGCAGCCAGCAGGGGAGGGACCAAGAGACCCAGTACTTC,CASSQQGRDQETQYF
.,TRBJ1-5,.,TRBV6-5,TGTGCCAGCAGTAGACAGCAGAATCAGCCCCAGCATTTT,CASSRQQNQPQHF
.,TRBJ1-3,TRBD1,TRBV6-6,TGTGCCAGCAGAGGGACAGCTGGAAACACCATATATTTT,CASRGTAGNTIYF
.,TRBJ1-2,TRBD1,TRBV6-6,TGTGCCAGCAGTTATAGACAGGGCTATGGCTACACCTTC,CASSYRQGYGYTF
once,TRBJ2-3,TRBD1,TRBV7-9,TGTGCCAGCAGACCTCCGGGACAGGGGACAGATACGCAGTATTTT,CASRPPGQGTDTQYF
.,TRBJ1-2,.,TRBV5-6,TGTGCCAGCAGCCGCTCCGAGGGCCTTAACTATGGCTACACCTTC,CASSRSEGLNYGYTF
.,TRBJ2-6,.,TRBV7-9,TGTGCCAGCAGCCCCCGCACAAGTACTGGGGCCAACGTCCTGACTTTC,CASSPRTSTGANVLTF
.,TRBJ2-1,TRBD2,TRBV6-2/TRBV6-3,TGTGCCAGCAGTTACTCGCCTAGCGGGGTCGTATATGAGCAGTTCTTC,CASSYSPSGVVYEQFF
few,TRBJ2-5,TRBD1,TRBV7-2,TGTGCCAGCAGCCTGGGGACAGGGATTGGAGAGACCCAGTACTTC,CASSLGTGIGETQYF
.,TRBJ1-5,.,TRBV7-9,TGTGCCAGCAGCTTAGAACAGGGTGGCCAGCCCCAGCATTTT,CASSLEQGGQPQHF
.,TRBJ1-2,.,TRBV10-2,TGCGCCAGCAGTGAGGGGCAGAACTATGGCTACACCTTC,CASSEGQNYGYTF
.,TRBJ1-3,.,TRBV5-1,TGCGCCAGCAGCGCAACGGGGGACACCATATATTTT,CASSATGDTIYF
once,TRBJ1-4,.,TRBV9,TGTGCCAGCAGCGCCGACAGGATAACTAATGAAAAACTGTTTTTT,CASSADRITNEKLFF
once,TRBJ1-6,.,TRBV27,TGTGCCAGCAGTTTCCGATTTCAGGTTAATTCACCCCTCCACTTT,CASSFRFQVNSPLHF
.,TRBJ2-3,.,TRBV21-1,TGTGCCAGCAGCAAAATCACAGGGTGGACAGATACGCAGTATTTT,CASSKITGWTDTQYF
.,TRBJ2-2,.,TRBV5-1,TGCGCCAGCAGCCCAGGGTCCCCAGGGGGGGAGCTGTTTTTT,CASSPGSPGGELFF
few,TRBJ2-1,TRBD2,TRBV7-9,TGTGCCAGCAGTCCCGGGACTAGCCGTGACCAGTTCTTC,CASSPGTSRDQFF
few,TRBJ1-3,TRBD1,TRBV5-1,TGCGCCAGCACCCGTACAGGGGCCGCGTCTAACACCATATATTTT,CASTRTGAASNTIYF